This TCR beta chain originates from a study of blood T cell repertoires in COVID-19. Study at large: PBMCs, B-cell-depleted T cells, or T cells provided the cDNA or gDNA that made up the material.

Methods used by the authors: Estimation of nucleated cell counts relied on the amplification of reference gene primers. Sequenced by immunoSEQ multiplex PCR; TCRdb stores in-frame clones only, minus some. V, J and clone size reflect that table, while D and trimming were determined from the DNA. The sample records about 80,000 clones, roughly 88% being singletons. The germline CDR1 and CDR2 sequences are SGHVS and FQNEAQ. The CDR3 loop spans 16 amino acids. Trimming cost V 5 bases and J 1 base; bases outside gene matches: 9. This chain links TRBV7-8 with TRBJ2-5; 8 bases agree with TRBD1. The sample comprised peripheral blood. This clonotype was sampled from an elderly woman with acute or convalescent COVID-19. The CDR3 sequence: CASSRGARGRQETQYF. CDR3 DNA: TGTGCCAGCAGCCGAGGGGCCAGGGGGCGCCAAGAGACCCAGTACTTC.